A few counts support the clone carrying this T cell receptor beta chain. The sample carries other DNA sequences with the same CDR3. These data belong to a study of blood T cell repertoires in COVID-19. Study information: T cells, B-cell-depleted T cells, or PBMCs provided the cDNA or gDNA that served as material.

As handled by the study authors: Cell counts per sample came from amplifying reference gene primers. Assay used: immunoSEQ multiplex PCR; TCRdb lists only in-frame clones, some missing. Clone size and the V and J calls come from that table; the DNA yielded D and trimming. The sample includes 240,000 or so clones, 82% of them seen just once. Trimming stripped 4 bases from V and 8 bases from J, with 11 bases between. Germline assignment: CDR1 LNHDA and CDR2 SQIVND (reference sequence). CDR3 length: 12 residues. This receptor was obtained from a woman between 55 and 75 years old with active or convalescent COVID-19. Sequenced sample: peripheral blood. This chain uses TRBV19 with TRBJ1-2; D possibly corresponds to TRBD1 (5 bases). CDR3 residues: CASSTQGGGYTF. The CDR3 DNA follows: TGTGCCAGTAGTACCCAGGGAGGAGGCTACACCTTC.